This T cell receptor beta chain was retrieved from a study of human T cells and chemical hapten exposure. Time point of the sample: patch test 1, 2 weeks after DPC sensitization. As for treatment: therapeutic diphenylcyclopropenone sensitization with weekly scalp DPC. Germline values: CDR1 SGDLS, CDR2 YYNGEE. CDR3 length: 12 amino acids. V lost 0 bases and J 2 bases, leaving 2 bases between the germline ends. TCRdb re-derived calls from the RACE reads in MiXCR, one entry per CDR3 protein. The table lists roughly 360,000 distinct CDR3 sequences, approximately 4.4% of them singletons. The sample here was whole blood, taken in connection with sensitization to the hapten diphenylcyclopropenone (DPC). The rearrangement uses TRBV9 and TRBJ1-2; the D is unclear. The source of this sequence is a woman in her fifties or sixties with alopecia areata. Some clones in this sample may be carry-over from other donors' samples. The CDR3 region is CASSVGNYGYTF. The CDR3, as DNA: TGTGCCAGCAGCGTAGGGAACTATGGCTACACCTTC.